The clone carrying this T cell receptor (beta chain) was counted a single time. The data stem from a study of blood T cell repertoires in COVID-19. The wider study: Whether acute or convalescent, the COVID-19 samples came from the United States, Italy and Spain.

The protocol was immunoSEQ multiplex PCR, while the TCRdb copy is restricted to in-frame clones and leaves out a portion. The sample contains tens of thousands of clones, less than 90% of which appear only once. The sequenced material came from peripheral blood. This TCR came from a woman aged 80 or over with acute or convalescent COVID-19.

CDR3 DNA sequence: TGTGCCAGCAGCTTGGCCCAGGGCAGGGAGACCCAGTACTTC. It codes for CASSLAQGRETQYF. V is TRBV5-4 and J is TRBJ2-5; the D gene is possibly TRBD1 (5 bases). CDR1 SGHNT and CDR2 YYREEE come from the germline V gene (reference sequence). Trimming left V 0 bases short and J 5 bases short, with 11 bases between. CDR3 length: 14 amino acids.